Each of the 14 T cell receptor beta chains below was sequenced from the same sample in a study of T cells in Graves' hyperthyroidism and ophthalmopathy. The CDR3 regions of TCR beta were amplified from RNA transcripts. The study used the HTBI primer set for a first-round RT-PCR of the TCR CDR3. Via MiXCR, TCRdb re-called the multiplex PCR reads, giving one row per CDR3 protein. The table shows about 260,000 distinct CDR3 sequences, with about a sixth occurring only once. The specimen was blood. Receptors were obtained from a young woman with Graves' ophthalmopathy.

This clonotype was seen many times. The chain has TRBV19 and TRBJ2-7, with 7 bases aligning to TRBD2. The CDR3 runs to 14 residues. J was trimmed by 0 bases and V by 4 bases; bases with no gene match: 3. CDR1 is LNHDA and CDR2 is SQIVND in the germline V gene (reference sequence). CDR3 in amino acids: CASSTWTSSYEQYF. CDR3 DNA sequence: TGTGCCAGTAGTACCTGGACTAGCTCCTACGAGCAGTACTTC.

This clonotype has a count of ten or more. The J gene is TRBJ2-5, the V gene TRBV5-1; 11 positions match TRBD1. The CDR3 is 16 residues long. Germline V gives CDR1 SGHRS, CDR2 YFSETQ. Losses at the gene ends were 2 bases for V and 1 base for J; bases not matched to a gene: 4. In nucleotides, the CDR3 is TGCGCCAGCAGCTTCACCGGGACAGGGGGCCAAGAGACCCAGTACTTC. Translation: CASSFTGTGGQETQYF.

This chain joins TRBV2 and TRBJ1-2, with 12 positions matching TRBD1. Germline CDR1 SNHLY, CDR2 FYNNEI. Trimming cost V 1 base and J 6 bases; bases outside gene matches: 6. The CDR3 runs 16 residues. CDR3 region: CASSEETGTGGDGYTF. DNA of the CDR3: TGTGCCAGCAGTGAAGAAACCGGGACAGGGGGCGATGGCTACACCTTC.

The sample holds many counts of this clonotype. The chain has TRBV24-1 and TRBJ2-5, with D perhaps matching TRBD1 (6 bases). The CDR3 length is 12 residues. Germline assignment: CDR1 KGHDR and CDR2 SFDVKD. Trimming left V 7 bases short and J 7 bases short, with 12 bases between. Here the CDR3 DNA reads TGTGCCACCAGCAGGGGCGGCGGGACCCAGTACTTC. Translating it yields CATSRGGGTQYF.

This clonotype was seen at least ten times. The CDR3 sequence: CAISRDLTGELFF. The CDR3 DNA reads TGTGCCATCAGCAGGGACTTAACCGGGGAGCTGTTTTTT. The rearrangement links TRBV10-3 to TRBJ2-2, with D possibly TRBD2 on 6 matching bases. The CDR3 has 13 amino acids. V was pared by 6 bases and J by 5 bases, with 10 bases between. The V gene's germline CDR1 is ENHRY and CDR2 SYGVKD.

The V call is TRBV4-2, the J call TRBJ1-4; D is unclear. The V gene's germline CDR1 is LGHNA and CDR2 YNFKEQ. The CDR3 covers 15 residues. V dropped 4 bases and J dropped 4 bases, with 13 bases sitting between them. The CDR3 nucleotides read TGTGCCAGCAGCCGTCTGAGTTTTTTTAATGAAAAACTGTTTTTT. This sequence encodes CASSRLSFFNEKLFF.

This clonotype has ten or more counts. This chain joins TRBV20-1 and TRBJ2-4, with D hard to call. From germline, CDR1 is DFQATT and CDR2 SNEGSKA (reference sequence). The V and J ends lost 6 bases and 6 bases respectively, with 6 bases between them. The CDR3 runs 10 residues. Here the CDR3 reads CSAAVNIQYF. The CDR3 nucleotides are TGCAGTGCAGCAGTAAACATTCAGTACTTC.

In its sample, this clonotype was seen many times. A read error may be the cause here, since a much bigger clone is one base away. The chain couples TRBV28 to TRBJ2-5; TRBD2 aligns across 8 bases. The length of the CDR3 is 12 residues. Trimming cost V 10 bases and J 5 bases; bases outside gene matches: 6. The V gene's germline CDR1 is MDHEN and CDR2 SYDVKM. The CDR3 sequence: CANNQREETQYF. The CDR3 coding sequence is TGTGCCAACAACCAGCGGGAGGAGACCCAGTACTTC.

This clonotype was counted ten times or more. V usage is TRBV29-1 and J usage is TRBJ2-5, with a tentative D call TRBD2 (6 bases). V lost 8 bases and J lost 4, with 17 bases in between. There are 13 residues in the CDR3. CDR1 SQVTM and CDR2 ANQGSEA come from the germline V gene. The CDR3 loop reads CSSRGGAGETQYF. CDR3 DNA sequence: TGCAGCTCCCGAGGCGGAGCGGGAGAGACCCAGTACTTC.

This clonotype came up many times. The chain recombines TRBV3-1 with TRBJ1-1; 7 bases are shared with TRBD1. Trimming took 4 bases from V and 5 from J; bases not matched to a gene: 16. The CDR3 runs 17 residues. Germline assignment: CDR1 LGHDT and CDR2 YNNKEL (reference sequence). The CDR3 loop is CASSPQTGWVFWTEAFF. The DNA for the CDR3 is TGTGCCAGCAGCCCTCAGACAGGGTGGGTGTTTTGGACTGAAGCTTTCTTT.

This clonotype was picked up many times. The junction shows a germline mismatch at one end, possibly a read error. The V call is TRBV27, the J call TRBJ1-1, with a possible D match to TRBD1 (6 bases). The CDR3 loop spans 15 amino acids. CDR1 and CDR2 from the germline V gene are MNHEY and SMNVEV (reference sequence). The CDR3 DNA is TGTGCCAGCGGTTTTGTCCGGGGGCTGAACACTGAAGCTTTCTTT. Its protein product is CASGFVRGLNTEAFF.

This clonotype was counted ten times or more. This rearrangement joins TRBV7-6 to TRBJ1-4, with 8 bases that match TRBD1. After removal of 5 bases from V and 0 bases from J, the junction contained 5 bases not matched to a gene. CDR1 SGHVS and CDR2 FNYEAQ come from the germline V gene. This CDR3 is built from 16 residues. CDR3 bases: TGTGCCAGCAGCATGGGGACAGGAGCAACTAATGAAAAACTGTTTTTT. This sequence encodes CASSMGTGATNEKLFF.

This clonotype was detected ten times or more. This chain joins TRBV2 and TRBJ2-7; 9 nucleotides agree with TRBD1. The CDR3 is 14 residues long. The J segment lost 2 bases and the V segment lost 3 bases, leaving 2 bases of the junction unmatched. Per germline, CDR1 SNHLY and CDR2 FYNNEI. In nucleotides, the CDR3 is TGTGCCAGCAGTGAGGGACAGGGAGCCTACGAGCAGTACTTC. Protein product: CASSEGQGAYEQYF.

This clonotype was seen many times. This chain connects TRBV3-1 to TRBJ1-6, with TRBD1 identical over 7 bases. Trimming cost V 8 bases and J 6 bases; bases outside gene matches: 7. The CDR3 loop spans 14 amino acids. Per germline, CDR1 LGHDT and CDR2 YNNKEL (reference sequence). Here the CDR3 reads CASRRQGFNSPLHF. The CDR3 region has the DNA TGTGCCAGCCGGCGACAGGGATTTAATTCACCCCTCCACTTT.